Presented here are 16 T cell receptor beta chains from one specimen sequenced in a study of shared clonotypes between healthy human individuals. Produced via immunoSEQ multiplex PCR; TCRdb's table is partial and in-frame only. The data show roughly 1 million clones, approximately 80% seen once. The sequenced sample was memory CD4+ T cells from PBMCs. Described subset: CD45RA-negative fraction. The receptors derive from a man between 18 and 35 years old in good health. Some clones in this sample may be carry-over from other donors' samples.

The gene calls are TRBV4-2 and TRBJ2-3; 8 bases fit TRBD1. Looked up from germline, CDR1 is LGHNA and CDR2 is YNFKEQ. V dropped 1 base and J dropped 2; count of bases not matched to a gene: 8. This CDR3 is built from 17 residues. CDR3 loop: CASSQGQGNLFTDTQYF. The CDR3 nucleotides read TGTGCCAGCAGCCAAGGACAGGGGAATTTGTTCACAGATACGCAGTATTTT.

The gene calls are TRBV15 and TRBJ2-7, with 15 nucleotides matching TRBD2. The J segment lost 3 bases and the V segment lost 5 bases, leaving 8 bases of the junction unmatched. The CDR3 contains 17 residues. Germline V lookup: CDR1 LNHNV, CDR2 YYDKDF (reference sequence). CDR3 protein: CATSGRPGLAGGYEQYF. The CDR3 DNA sequence: TGTGCCACCAGCGGAAGGCCGGGACTAGCGGGGGGCTACGAGCAGTACTTC.

A single count supports this clone. The chain carries TRBV27 and TRBJ2-1; possible D gene TRBD1, 7 bases. Germline-derived CDR1 and CDR2 are MNHEY and SMNVEV (reference sequence). This CDR3 spans 12 amino acids. Trimming shortened V by 8 bases and J by 9 bases, and 14 bases separated the two germline ends. This CDR3 is CASRPQGGEQFF. In DNA, the CDR3 is TGTGCCAGCCGACCCCAGGGGGGTGAGCAGTTCTTC.

This chain connects TRBV19 to TRBJ1-1; 8 bases are shared with TRBD1. CDR1 is LNHDA and CDR2 is SQIVND in the germline V gene (reference sequence). The CDR3 length is 14 residues. V shed 4 bases, J shed 6 bases, and the junction held 7 bases outside the gene matches. The CDR3, as DNA: TGTGCCAGTAGTAGGAGGACAGGGATCGCTGAAGCTTTCTTT. This sequence encodes CASSRRTGIAEAFF.

The J gene is TRBJ1-5, the V gene TRBV7-3; 7 nucleotides line up with TRBD1. CDR3 size: 17 residues. Trimming cost V 1 base and J 4 bases; bases outside gene matches: 10. In germline, CDR1 is SGHTA, CDR2 FQGTGA. The CDR3 region has the DNA TGTGCCAGCAGCTTAAGAAAACCGGGACAGCCTAATCAGCCCCAGCATTTT. It specifies CASSLRKPGQPNQPQHF.

This clone came up a few times. The chain employs TRBV11-2 and TRBJ2-7; 11 bases line up with TRBD2. Trimming cost V 6 bases and J 6 bases; bases outside gene matches: 13. The CDR3 is 16 amino acids. CDR1 SGHAT and CDR2 FQNNGV come from the germline V gene. CDR3 region: CASRPLAGAPHAEQYF. The DNA of the CDR3 is TGTGCCAGCAGACCACTAGCGGGGGCTCCCCATGCCGAGCAGTACTTC.

The genes are TRBV5-1 and TRBJ2-1, with 7 positions matching TRBD2. Trimming removed 0 bases from V and 8 bases from J; junction bases left unmatched: 14. The CDR3 runs to 17 residues. In germline, CDR1 is SGHRS, CDR2 YFSETQ. CDR3 DNA sequence: TGCGCCAGCAGCTTGGCCTTCGGCGGGAGTGGGTTAGATGAGCAGTTCTTC. It specifies CASSLAFGGSGLDEQFF.

V usage is TRBV18 and J usage is TRBJ2-7, with 8 nucleotides matching TRBD1. The CDR3 runs to 15 residues. V was pared by 3 bases and J by 2 bases, with 6 bases of the junction left unmatched. Germline values: CDR1 KGHSH, CDR2 LQKENI. The CDR3 reads CASSPEAGGAYEQYF. CDR3 sequence (DNA): TGTGCCAGCTCACCGGAGGCAGGGGGCGCCTACGAGCAGTACTTC.

To note about this clone: This sequence is one base from a far larger clone and is likely a read error. The chain employs TRBV7-9 and TRBJ1-1; TRBD1 is a possible D gene (6 bases). Deletions cut 2 bases from V and 4 bases from J, with 8 bases between. CDR1 SEHNR and CDR2 FQNEAQ come from the germline V gene (reference sequence). The CDR3 runs 13 residues. CDR3 nucleotide sequence: TGTGCCAGCAGCTTAAGGGGGGGCACTGAAGCTTTCTTT. It yields the protein CASSLRGGTEAFF. The full variable domain, with the rest looked up from reference TRBV7-9 and TRBJ1-1, is DTGVSQNPRHKITKRGQNVTFRCDPISEHNRLYWYRQTLGQGPEFLTYFQNEAQLEKSRLLSDRFSAERPKGSFSTLEIQRTEQGDSAMYLCASSLRGGTEAFFGQGTRLTVV.

This chain joins TRBV23-1 and TRBJ2-4; D is tentatively TRBD1 or TRBD2 (6 bases each). TRBV23-1 is an ORF, and what it does is uncertain. The V end lost 0 bases, the J end lost 1 base, and 22 bases lay between the germline ends. The CDR3 spans 20 residues. CDR3 amino acids: CASSQSRGRVAVGAKNIQYF. CDR3 in DNA: TGCGCCAGCAGTCAATCCCGGGGGCGAGTTGCCGTCGGGGCCAAAAACATTCAGTACTTC.

The chain has TRBV7-9 and TRBJ2-1; D perhaps matches TRBD2 (5 bases). This CDR3 has 15 amino acids. CDR1 is SEHNR and CDR2 is FQNEAQ in the germline V gene (reference sequence). V lost 5 bases and J lost 1, with 12 bases in between. CDR3 region: CASSPRTPSYNEQFF. For the CDR3, the DNA is TGTGCCAGCAGCCCCCGGACTCCTTCCTACAATGAGCAGTTCTTC.

CDR3 loop: CASSPRSSTTGNTIYF. The CDR3 DNA sequence: TGTGCCAGCAGCCCCCGAAGTAGTACGACTGGAAACACCATATATTTT. The J gene is TRBJ1-3, the V gene TRBV9; no clear D. Trimming took off 4 bases at V and 2 bases at J, with 16 bases between the two ends. Germline assignment: CDR1 SGDLS and CDR2 YYNGEE. The CDR3 is made up of 16 amino acids.

V usage is TRBV28 and J usage is TRBJ1-1; D remains ambiguous. The germline V and J ends were trimmed by 4 bases and 10 bases, with 16 bases remaining between them. CDR1 and CDR2 from the germline V gene are MDHEN and SYDVKM. This CDR3 region has 13 residues. CDR3 region: CASSSTQVDRAFF. The CDR3 nucleotides read TGTGCCAGCAGTTCTACTCAGGTAGACCGAGCTTTCTTT.

The V call is TRBV2, the J call TRBJ1-2, with 8 bases identical to TRBD1. Trimming at V came to 6 bases and at J to 5 bases, leaving 8 bases not matched to a gene. Per the germline V gene, CDR1 is SNHLY and CDR2 is FYNNEI. CDR3 size: 14 residues. The CDR3 DNA sequence: TGTGCCAGCAGATCGACAGGGGCGAGGTATGGCTACACCTTC. Translated, it gives CASRSTGARYGYTF.

The rearrangement uses TRBV2 and TRBJ2-1; D not certain. Germline V gene lookup returns CDR1 SNHLY and CDR2 FYNNEI. V lost 5 bases and J lost 4, with 9 bases in between. The CDR3 length is 13 residues. The CDR3 loop reads CASSSNTYNEQFF. The DNA for the CDR3 is TGTGCCAGCAGTTCCAATACGTACAATGAGCAGTTCTTC.

The rearrangement links TRBV20-1 to TRBJ1-1, with D perhaps TRBD1 (6 bases). This CDR3 has 11 residues. Trimming pared 6 bases from V and 6 bases from J, leaving 11 bases between. CDR1 is DFQATT and CDR2 is SNEGSKA in the germline V gene (reference sequence). The CDR3 DNA follows: TGCAGTGCCAGGGGCGATTCTGAAGCTTTCTTT. Its translation: CSARGDSEAFF.